Listed below are T cell receptor beta chains from one sample, sequenced in a study of blood T cell repertoires in COVID-19. TCRdb's table, derived via immunoSEQ multiplex PCR, lists solely in-frame clones and lacks some. The sample holds about 330,000 clones, 92% seen once. Sequenced input: PBMCs or T cells enriched from blood (not recorded which). These receptors were taken from a woman in her thirties who had recovered from COVID-19. Each CDR3 is given with its conserved first and last residue. The order of the fields is CDR3 protein, CDR3 DNA, V gene, J gene, clone size, D gene. A D gene is named only where the DNA matches it firmly. Clone size appears in some rows only: once, few, many, or a class for an expanded clone.

CDR3: CAISESMWGQGSYGYTF; DNA: TGTGCCATCAGTGAGTCGATGTGGGGTCAGGGTTCCTATGGCTACACCTTC; V: TRBV10-3; J: TRBJ1-2; size: NA; D: NA
CDR3: CASSLGEQRVTDTQYF; DNA: TGCGCCAGCAGCCTCGGGGAACAGCGGGTCACAGATACGCAGTATTTT; V: TRBV4-3; J: TRBJ2-3; size: once; D: NA
CDR3: CASSTGTGGNQPQHF; DNA: TGTGCCAGCAGCACCGGGACAGGGGGTAATCAGCCCCAGCATTTT; V: TRBV9; J: TRBJ1-5; size: NA; D: TRBD1
CDR3: CATNSEQFF; DNA: TGTGCCACCAATTCTGAGCAGTTCTTC; V: TRBV27; J: TRBJ2-1; size: once; D: NA
CDR3: CASSPQGNSNQPQHF; DNA: TGCGCCAGCAGCCCCCAGGGAAATAGCAATCAGCCCCAGCATTTT; V: TRBV4-1; J: TRBJ1-5; size: NA; D: NA
CDR3: CASSGGQGRSSPLHF; DNA: TGCGCCAGCAGCGGGGGACAGGGTCGTAGTTCACCCCTCCACTTT; V: TRBV5-1; J: TRBJ1-6; size: NA; D: TRBD1
CDR3: CASSWEQGGSTEAFF; DNA: TGCGCCAGCAGCTGGGAACAGGGGGGAAGTACTGAAGCTTTCTTT; V: TRBV5-1; J: TRBJ1-1; size: NA; D: TRBD1
CDR3: CASSHRQVDEKLFF; DNA: TGTGCCAGCAGCCACAGACAGGTTGATGAAAAACTGTTTTTT; V: TRBV2; J: TRBJ1-4; size: NA; D: NA
CDR3: CASSQQGTGGNQPQHF; DNA: TGCGCCAGCAGCCAACAAGGGACTGGGGGCAATCAGCCCCAGCATTTT; V: TRBV4-1; J: TRBJ1-5; size: NA; D: NA
CDR3: CAWTGDNYGYTF; DNA: TGTGCCTGGACAGGGGATAACTATGGCTACACCTTC; V: TRBV30; J: TRBJ1-2; size: NA; D: NA
CDR3: CASSLNCTDTQYF; DNA: TGTGCCAGCAGTTTAAACTGCACAGATACGCAGTATTTT; V: TRBV27; J: TRBJ2-3; size: NA; D: NA
CDR3: CASSLASGRYEQFF; DNA: TGTGCCAGCAGCCTCGCCAGCGGGAGATATGAGCAGTTCTTC; V: TRBV3-1/TRBV3-2; J: TRBJ2-1; size: NA; D: TRBD2
CDR3: CASSMAQGSETQYF; DNA: TGTGCCAGTAGTATGGCCCAGGGATCGGAGACCCAGTACTTC; V: TRBV19; J: TRBJ2-5; size: NA; D: NA
CDR3: CASSYSSEAEAFF; DNA: TGTGCCAGCAGTTACTCATCGGAGGCTGAAGCTTTCTTT; V: TRBV27; J: TRBJ1-1; size: NA; D: NA
CDR3: CASSRINTEAFF; DNA: TGTGCCAGCAGCCGTATTAACACTGAAGCTTTCTTT; V: TRBV7-8; J: TRBJ1-1; size: NA; D: NA
CDR3: CASSLGLVGASDTQYF; DNA: TGTGCCAGCAGCTTGGGCCTGGTGGGGGCATCAGATACGCAGTATTTT; V: TRBV7-9; J: TRBJ2-3; size: NA; D: NA